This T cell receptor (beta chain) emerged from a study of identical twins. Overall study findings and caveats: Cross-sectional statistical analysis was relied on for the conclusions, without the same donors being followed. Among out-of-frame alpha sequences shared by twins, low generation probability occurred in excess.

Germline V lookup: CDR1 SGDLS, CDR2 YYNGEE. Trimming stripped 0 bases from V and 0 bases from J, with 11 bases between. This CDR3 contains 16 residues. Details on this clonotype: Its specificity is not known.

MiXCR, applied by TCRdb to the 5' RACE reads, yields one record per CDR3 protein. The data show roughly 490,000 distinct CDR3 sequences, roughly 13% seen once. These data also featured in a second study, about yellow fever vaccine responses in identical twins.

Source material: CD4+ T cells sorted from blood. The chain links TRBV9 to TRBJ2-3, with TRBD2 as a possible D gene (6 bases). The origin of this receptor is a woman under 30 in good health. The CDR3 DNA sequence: TGTGCCAGCAGCGTAGATGGGCGGGGAAGCACAGATACGCAGTATTTT. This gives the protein CASSVDGRGSTDTQYF.